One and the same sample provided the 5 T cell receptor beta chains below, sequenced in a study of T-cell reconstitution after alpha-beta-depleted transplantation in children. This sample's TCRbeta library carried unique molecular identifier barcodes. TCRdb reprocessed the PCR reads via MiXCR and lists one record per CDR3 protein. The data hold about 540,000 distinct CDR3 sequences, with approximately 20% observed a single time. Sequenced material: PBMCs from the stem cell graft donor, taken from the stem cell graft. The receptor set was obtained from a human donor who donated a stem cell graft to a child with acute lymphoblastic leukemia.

The CDR3 DNA is TGCGCCAGCAGCCCCGACCGAGCTAGCGGGAGCCGAGCGTCCTACAATGAGCAGTTCTTC. Translating gives CASSPDRASGSRASYNEQFF. The gene calls are TRBV5-1 and TRBJ2-1; 10 bases are a match to TRBD2. The V and J ends lost 4 bases and 1 base, in that order; junction bases with no gene match: 17. The V gene's germline CDR1 is SGHRS and CDR2 YFSETQ. The CDR3 is made up of 20 amino acids.

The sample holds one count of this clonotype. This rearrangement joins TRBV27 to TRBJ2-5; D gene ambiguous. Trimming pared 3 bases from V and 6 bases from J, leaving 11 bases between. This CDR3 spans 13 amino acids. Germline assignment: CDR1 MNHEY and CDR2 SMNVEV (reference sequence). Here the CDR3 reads CASSFGGEQTQYF. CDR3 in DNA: TGTGCCAGCAGTTTCGGCGGTGAGCAGACCCAGTACTTC.

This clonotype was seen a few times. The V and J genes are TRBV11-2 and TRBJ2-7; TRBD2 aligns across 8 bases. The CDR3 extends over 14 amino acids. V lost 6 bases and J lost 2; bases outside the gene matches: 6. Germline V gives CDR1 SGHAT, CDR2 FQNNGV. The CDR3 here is CASRFSGRPYEQYF. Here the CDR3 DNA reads TGTGCCAGCAGGTTCAGCGGGAGACCCTACGAGCAGTACTTC.

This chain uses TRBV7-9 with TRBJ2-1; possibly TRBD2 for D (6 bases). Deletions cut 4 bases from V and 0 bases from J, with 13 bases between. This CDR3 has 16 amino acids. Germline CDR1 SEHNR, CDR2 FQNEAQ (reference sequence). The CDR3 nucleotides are TGTGCCAGCAGCTCCTTTTCTAGCGACTCCTACAATGAGCAGTTCTTC. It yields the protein CASSSFSSDSYNEQFF.

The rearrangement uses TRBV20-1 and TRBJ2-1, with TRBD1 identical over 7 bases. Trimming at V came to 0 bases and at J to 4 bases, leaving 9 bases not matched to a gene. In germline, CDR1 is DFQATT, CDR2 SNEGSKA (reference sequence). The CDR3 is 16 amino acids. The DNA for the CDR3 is TGCAGTGCTAGAGAAATTGGGCAGGGGGATTACAATGAGCAGTTCTTC. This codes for CSAREIGQGDYNEQFF.